The 2 T cell receptor beta chains below all came from one sample that was sequenced in a study of T cell responses to AZD1222 COVID-19 vaccine. Clones were read by immunoSEQ multiplex PCR, and TCRdb kept only the in-frame ones, dropping some. The repertoire holds fewer than 150,000 clones, with roughly 80% as singletons. Sequenced material: peripheral blood, taken on day 0 of AZD1222 vaccination. The receptors were gathered from an adult in good health.

CDR3 sequence reads: CASSSTAGRETQYF. The CDR3 region has the DNA TGTGCCAGCAGCTCAACAGCCGGCCGAGAGACCCAGTACTTC. The chain employs TRBV11-1 and TRBJ2-5; the D is unclear. Germline V gives CDR1 SGHAT, CDR2 FQDESV (reference sequence). The CDR3 loop spans 14 amino acids. V was cut by 4 bases and J by 4 bases, with 13 bases left in between.

This rearrangement joins TRBV28 to TRBJ1-2; 9 positions match TRBD1. The CDR3 runs to 14 residues. With V trimmed by 4 bases and J by 5 bases, 5 bases remained unmatched. Looked up from germline, CDR1 is MDHEN and CDR2 is SYDVKM. The CDR3 loop is CASSSGTGIYGYTF. CDR3 nucleotide sequence: TGTGCCAGCAGTTCTGGGACAGGGATATATGGCTACACCTTC.